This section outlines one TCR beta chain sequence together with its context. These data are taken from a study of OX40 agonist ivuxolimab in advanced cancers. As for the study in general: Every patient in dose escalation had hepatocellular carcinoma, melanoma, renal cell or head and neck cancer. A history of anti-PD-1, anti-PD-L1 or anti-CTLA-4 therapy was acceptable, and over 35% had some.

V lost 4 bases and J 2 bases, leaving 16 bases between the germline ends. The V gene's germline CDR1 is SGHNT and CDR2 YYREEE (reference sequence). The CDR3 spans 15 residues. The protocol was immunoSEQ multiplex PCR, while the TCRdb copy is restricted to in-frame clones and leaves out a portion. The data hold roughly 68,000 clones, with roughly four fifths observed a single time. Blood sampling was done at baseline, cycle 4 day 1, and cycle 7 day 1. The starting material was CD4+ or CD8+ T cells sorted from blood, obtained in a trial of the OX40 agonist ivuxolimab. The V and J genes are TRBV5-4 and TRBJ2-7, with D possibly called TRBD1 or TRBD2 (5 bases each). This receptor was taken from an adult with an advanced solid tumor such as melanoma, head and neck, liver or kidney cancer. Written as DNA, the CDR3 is TGTGCCAGCAGCCCGGGACGGGGCCCCCCCTACGAGCAGTACTTC. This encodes CASSPGRGPPYEQYF.